Presented here are 6 T cell receptor beta chains from one specimen sequenced in a study of blood T cell repertoires in COVID-19. Sequencing was performed with immunoSEQ multiplex PCR; in TCRdb, only in-frame clones are kept and a portion is missing. The table includes some 290,000 clones, 70% to 90% detected once. Source material: peripheral blood. Receptors originate from a woman aged 25 to 39 with COVID-19, enrolled during active disease.

This rearrangement joins TRBV5-1 to TRBJ2-1; D might be TRBD2 (5 bases). V was clipped by 0 bases and J by 3 bases, with 10 bases between them. The CDR3 length is 15 residues. Germline loops: CDR1 SGHRS, CDR2 YFSETQ. The CDR3 DNA follows: TGCGCCAGCAGCTTGGGGACTGCTTTCTACAATGAGCAGTTCTTC. The encoded protein is CASSLGTAFYNEQFF.

The chain combines TRBV4-2 with TRBJ2-7; 8 bases match TRBD2. The V gene's germline CDR1 is LGHNA and CDR2 YNFKEQ. CDR3 size: 14 residues. J lost 2 bases, V lost 3 bases, and 3 bases had no gene match. DNA of the CDR3: TGTGCCAGCAGCCACATAGCGGGGACCTACGAGCAGTACTTC. This encodes CASSHIAGTYEQYF.

The chain carries TRBV4-2 and TRBJ2-3, with D possibly TRBD1 on 5 matching bases. Germline V CDR1 and CDR2: LGHNA, YNFKEQ. V was trimmed by 0 bases and J by 2 bases, leaving 12 bases between them. The CDR3 spans 16 residues. The CDR3 spells CASSQDLGQYTDTQYF. DNA of the CDR3: TGTGCCAGCAGCCAAGATCTAGGACAATACACAGATACGCAGTATTTT.

This clone has at least ten counts. The chain employs TRBV27 and TRBJ1-5; D is undetermined. V was clipped by 2 bases and J by 2 bases, with 10 bases between them. CDR1 is MNHEY and CDR2 is SMNVEV in the germline V gene (reference sequence). The CDR3 contains 15 residues. The CDR3 DNA follows: TGTGCCAGCAGTTTAAACGGCAGGCGCAATCAGCCCCAGCATTTT. Translation: CASSLNGRRNQPQHF.

CDR3 sequence (DNA): TGTGCTAGTGGTTTGGTACGGCGCGGGGAGACCCAGTACTTC. This translates into CASGLVRRGETQYF. The chain links TRBV12-5 to TRBJ2-5, with a tentative D call TRBD2 (5 bases). This CDR3 is built from 14 residues. V dropped 0 bases and J dropped 5 bases, with 10 bases sitting between them. CDR1 and CDR2 from the germline V gene are LGHNT and FRNRAP.

The V and J genes are TRBV30 and TRBJ1-5; TRBD1 is a possible D gene (6 bases). V was pared by 0 bases and J by 3 bases, with 15 bases between. CDR1 is GTSNPN, CDR2 SVGIG, per germline (reference sequence). This CDR3 is built from 16 residues. For the CDR3, the DNA is TGTGCCTGGAGTGTAGGGCAGGGGCGGGTCAATCAGCCCCAGCATTTT. This translates into CAWSVGQGRVNQPQHF.